This TCR beta chain originates from a study of identical twins. Comment on this clonotype: The antigen is undetermined.

TCRdb reprocessed the 5' RACE reads via MiXCR and lists one record per CDR3 protein. The sample gives around 480,000 distinct CDR3 sequences, 14% of which show up once; about 0.52% is in the top ten. Whole-study results and caveats: Twins shared beta out-of-frame sequences in excess, but this excess was weaker. Shared out-of-frame alpha sequences (those common to twins) showed excess low generation probability. Zero-insertion results could be subject to partial confounding by invariant MAIT and iNKT cells.

Germline V gene data show CDR1 as SEHNR and CDR2 as FQNEAQ (reference sequence). CDR3 length: 15 residues. The V and J ends lost 5 bases and 16 bases respectively, with 27 bases between them. This same sample was also taken into another study, of yellow fever vaccine responses in identical twins. That paper adds: Reportedly, the response of twins' T cells to the vaccine seemed partly convergent, partly personalized.

The chain has TRBV7-9 and TRBJ2-4; the D is unclear. Sequenced: CD4+ T cells sorted from blood. The source of this sequence is a woman aged 18-29 years in good health. CDR3 sequence: CASSVRRQYDTELYF. The CDR3 DNA is TGTGCCAGCAGCGTACGTCGCCAGTACGACACAGAGCTCTACTTC.